This TCR beta chain came from a study of chemoradiotherapy in HPV16-positive cancers. Notes on the study in general: During treatment, candidate HPV-specific clones and E7-related motifs expanded in tumor. Better recurrence-free survival went with HPV-responsive T-cell expansion in HPV16-positive patients.

Germline lookup yields CDR1 SGHRS and CDR2 YFSETQ. V lost 7 bases, J lost 1 base, and 16 bases stayed unmatched. The CDR3 loop spans 18 amino acids. The assay was immunoSEQ multiplex PCR, and TCRdb's table has in-frame clones only and misses some. Altogether around 8,000 clones are present, about two thirds being singletons, with the ten largest covering less than 25%. Worth noting for this clone: The antigen is unknown.

The TCR was taken from a human donor with HPV-associated anogenital cancer. The gene calls are TRBV5-1 and TRBJ2-2, with TRBD1 matching 7 bases. The sample was acquired from a patient who underwent chemoradiotherapy. In DNA form, the CDR3 reads TGCGCCAGCCGTAGAGAACCCGCAGGGGGTATGAACACCGGGGAGCTGTTTTTT. It specifies CASRREPAGGMNTGELFF. The full variable domain, in which reference TRBV5-1 and TRBJ2-2 provide the parts outside the CDR3, is KAGVTQTPRYLIKTRGQQVTLSCSPISGHRSVSWYQQTPGQGLQFLFEYFSETQRNKGNFPGRFSGRQFSNSRSEMNVSTLELGDSALYLCASRREPAGGMNTGELFFGEGSRLTVL.